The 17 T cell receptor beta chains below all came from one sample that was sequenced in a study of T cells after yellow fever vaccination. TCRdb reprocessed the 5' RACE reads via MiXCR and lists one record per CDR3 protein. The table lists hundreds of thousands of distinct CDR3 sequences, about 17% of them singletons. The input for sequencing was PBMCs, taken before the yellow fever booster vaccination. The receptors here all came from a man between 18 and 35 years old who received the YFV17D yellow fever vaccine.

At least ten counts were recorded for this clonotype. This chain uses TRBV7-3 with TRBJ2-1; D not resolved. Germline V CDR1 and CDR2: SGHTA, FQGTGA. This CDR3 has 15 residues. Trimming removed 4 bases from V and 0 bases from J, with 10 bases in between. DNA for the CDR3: TGTGCCAGCAGCTCGGACCCCGCCTCCTACAATGAGCAGTTCTTC. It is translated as CASSSDPASYNEQFF.

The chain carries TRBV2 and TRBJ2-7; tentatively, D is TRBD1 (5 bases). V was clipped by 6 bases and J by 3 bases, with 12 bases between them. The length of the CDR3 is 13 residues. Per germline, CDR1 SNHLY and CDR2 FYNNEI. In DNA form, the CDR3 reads TGTGCCAGCAGAGCGACAGAGCTCTACGAGCAGTACTTC. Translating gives CASRATELYEQYF.

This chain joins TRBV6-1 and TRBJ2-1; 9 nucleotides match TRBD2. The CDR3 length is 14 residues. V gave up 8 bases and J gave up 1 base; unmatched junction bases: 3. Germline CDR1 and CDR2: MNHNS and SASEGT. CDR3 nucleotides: TGTGCCAGCTACGCGGGGGGGTCCTACAATGAGCAGTTCTTC. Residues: CASYAGGSYNEQFF.

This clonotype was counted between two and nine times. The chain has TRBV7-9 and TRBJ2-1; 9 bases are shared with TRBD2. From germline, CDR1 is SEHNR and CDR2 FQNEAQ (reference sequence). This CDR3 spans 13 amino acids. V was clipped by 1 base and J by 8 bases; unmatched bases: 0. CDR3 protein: CASSLGLADEQFF. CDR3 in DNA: TGTGCCAGCAGCTTAGGACTAGCGGATGAGCAGTTCTTC.

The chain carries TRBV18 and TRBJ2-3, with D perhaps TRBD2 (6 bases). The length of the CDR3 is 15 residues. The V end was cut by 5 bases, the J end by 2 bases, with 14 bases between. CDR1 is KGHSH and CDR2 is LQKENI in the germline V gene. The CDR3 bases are TGTGCCAGCTCATCACTACGGACTAACACAGATACGCAGTATTTT. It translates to CASSSLRTNTDTQYF.

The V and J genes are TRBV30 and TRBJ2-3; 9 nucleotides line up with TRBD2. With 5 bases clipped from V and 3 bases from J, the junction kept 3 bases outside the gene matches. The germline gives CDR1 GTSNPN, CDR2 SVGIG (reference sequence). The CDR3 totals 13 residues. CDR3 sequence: CAWSSGVTDTQYF. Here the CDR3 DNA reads TGTGCCTGGTCTAGCGGGGTTACAGATACGCAGTATTTT.

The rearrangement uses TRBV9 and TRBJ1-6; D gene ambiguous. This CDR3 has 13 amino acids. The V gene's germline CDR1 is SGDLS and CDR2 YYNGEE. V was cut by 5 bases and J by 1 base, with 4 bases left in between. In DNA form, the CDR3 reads TGTGCCAGCAGAGAATCCTATAATTCACCCCTCCACTTT. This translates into CASRESYNSPLHF.

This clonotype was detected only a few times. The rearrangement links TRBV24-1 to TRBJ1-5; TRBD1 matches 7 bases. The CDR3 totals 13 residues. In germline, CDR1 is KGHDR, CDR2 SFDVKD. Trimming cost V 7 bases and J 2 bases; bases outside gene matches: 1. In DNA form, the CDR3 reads TGTGCCACCAGCGGGACAGGCAATCAGCCCCAGCATTTT. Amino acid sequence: CATSGTGNQPQHF.

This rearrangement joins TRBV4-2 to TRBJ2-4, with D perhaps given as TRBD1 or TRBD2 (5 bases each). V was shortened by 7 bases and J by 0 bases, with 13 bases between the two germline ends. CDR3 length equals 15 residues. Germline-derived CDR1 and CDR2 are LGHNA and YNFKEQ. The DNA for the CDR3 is TGTGCCAGCACCGTAGGGACCTTAGCCAAAAACATTCAGTACTTC. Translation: CASTVGTLAKNIQYF.

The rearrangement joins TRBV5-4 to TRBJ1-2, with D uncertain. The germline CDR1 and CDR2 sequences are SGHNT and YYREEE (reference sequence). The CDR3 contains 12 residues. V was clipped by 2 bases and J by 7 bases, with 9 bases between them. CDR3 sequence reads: CASSFGLSGYTF. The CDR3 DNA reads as TGTGCCAGCAGCTTCGGGCTTTCTGGCTACACCTTC.

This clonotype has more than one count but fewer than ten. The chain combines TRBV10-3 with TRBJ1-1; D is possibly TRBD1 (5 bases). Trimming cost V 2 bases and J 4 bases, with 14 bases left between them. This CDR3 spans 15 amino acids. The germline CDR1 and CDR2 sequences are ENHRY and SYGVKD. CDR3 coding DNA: TGTGCCATCAGTGAGGGTAGGGGACGTGGCACTGAAGCTTTCTTT. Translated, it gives CAISEGRGRGTEAFF.

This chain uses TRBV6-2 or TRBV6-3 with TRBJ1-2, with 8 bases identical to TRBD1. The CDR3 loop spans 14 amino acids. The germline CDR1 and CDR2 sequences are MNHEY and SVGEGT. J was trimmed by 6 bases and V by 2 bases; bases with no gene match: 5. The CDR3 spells CASSYQTGQDGYTF. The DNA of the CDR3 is TGTGCCAGCAGTTACCAGACGGGACAGGATGGCTACACCTTC.

CDR3 amino acids: CASSPAAVTDTQYF. In DNA form, the CDR3 reads TGTGCCAGCAGCCCCGCGGCCGTGACAGATACGCAGTATTTT. This chain links TRBV7-2 with TRBJ2-3, with D unclear. Germline V gene sequence: CDR1 SGHTA, CDR2 FQGNSA. CDR3 length: 14 residues. V lost 5 bases and J lost 3, with 12 bases in between. Variable domain in full (rest from reference TRBV7-2 and TRBJ2-3): GAGVSQSPSNKVTEKGKDVELRCDPISGHTALYWYRQSLGQGLEFLIYFQGNSAPDKSGLPSDRFSAERTGGSVSTLTIQRTQQEDSAVYLCASSPAAVTDTQYFGPGTRLTVL.

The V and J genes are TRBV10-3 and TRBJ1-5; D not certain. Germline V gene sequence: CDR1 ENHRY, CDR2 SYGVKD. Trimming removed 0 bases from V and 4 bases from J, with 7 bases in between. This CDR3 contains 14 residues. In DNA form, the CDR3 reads TGTGCCATCAGTGAGTCAGGAGGGAATCAGCCCCAGCATTTT. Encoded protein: CAISESGGNQPQHF.

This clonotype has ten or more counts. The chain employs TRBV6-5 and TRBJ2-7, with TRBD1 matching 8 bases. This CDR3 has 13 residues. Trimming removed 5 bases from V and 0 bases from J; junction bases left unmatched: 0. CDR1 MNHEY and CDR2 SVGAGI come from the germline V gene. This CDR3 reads CASSDRGSYEQYF. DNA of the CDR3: TGTGCCAGCAGTGACAGGGGCTCCTACGAGCAGTACTTC.

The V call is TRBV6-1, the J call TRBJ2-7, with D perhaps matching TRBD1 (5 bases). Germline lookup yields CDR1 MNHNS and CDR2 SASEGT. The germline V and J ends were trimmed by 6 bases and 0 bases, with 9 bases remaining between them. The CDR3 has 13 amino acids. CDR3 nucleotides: TGTGCCAGCAGGAAAGACAGCTCCTACGAGCAGTACGTC. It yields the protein CASRKDSSYEQYV.

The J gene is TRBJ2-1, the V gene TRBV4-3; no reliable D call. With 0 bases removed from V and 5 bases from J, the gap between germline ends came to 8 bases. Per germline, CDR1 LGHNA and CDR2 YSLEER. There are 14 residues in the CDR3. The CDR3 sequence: CASSQDRSNNEQFF. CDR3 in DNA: TGCGCCAGCAGCCAAGATAGGTCAAACAATGAGCAGTTCTTC.